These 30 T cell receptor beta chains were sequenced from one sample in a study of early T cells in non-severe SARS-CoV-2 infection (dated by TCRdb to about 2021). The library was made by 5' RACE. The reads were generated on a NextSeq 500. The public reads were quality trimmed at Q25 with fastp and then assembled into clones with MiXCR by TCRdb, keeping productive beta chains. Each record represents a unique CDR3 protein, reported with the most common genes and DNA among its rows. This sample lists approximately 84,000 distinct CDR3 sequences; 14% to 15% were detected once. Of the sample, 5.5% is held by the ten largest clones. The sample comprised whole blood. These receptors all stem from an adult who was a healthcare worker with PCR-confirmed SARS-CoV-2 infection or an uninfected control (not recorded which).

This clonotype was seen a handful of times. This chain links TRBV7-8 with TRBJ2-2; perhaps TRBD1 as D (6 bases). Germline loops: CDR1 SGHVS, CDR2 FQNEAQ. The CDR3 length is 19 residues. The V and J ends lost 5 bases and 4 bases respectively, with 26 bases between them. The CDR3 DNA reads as TGTGCCAGCAGCCCCCGGGACACACACATGGTACACCTCACCGGGGAGCTGTTTTTT. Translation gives CASSPRDTHMVHLTGELFF.

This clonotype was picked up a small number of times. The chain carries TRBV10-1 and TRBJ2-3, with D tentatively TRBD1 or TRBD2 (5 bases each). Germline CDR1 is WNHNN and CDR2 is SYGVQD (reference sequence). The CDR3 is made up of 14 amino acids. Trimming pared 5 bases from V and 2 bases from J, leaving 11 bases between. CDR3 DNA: TGCGCCAGCAGTCGGGACCAAAACACAGATACGCAGTATTTT. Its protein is CASSRDQNTDTQYF.

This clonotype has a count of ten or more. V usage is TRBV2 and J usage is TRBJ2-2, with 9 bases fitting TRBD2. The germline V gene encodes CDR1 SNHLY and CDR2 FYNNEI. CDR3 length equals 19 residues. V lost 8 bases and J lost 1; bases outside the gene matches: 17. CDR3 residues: CASRLQVVLAGWNTGELFF. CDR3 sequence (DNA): TGTGCCAGCCGGCTACAGGTCGTCCTAGCGGGATGGAACACCGGGGAGCTGTTTTTT.

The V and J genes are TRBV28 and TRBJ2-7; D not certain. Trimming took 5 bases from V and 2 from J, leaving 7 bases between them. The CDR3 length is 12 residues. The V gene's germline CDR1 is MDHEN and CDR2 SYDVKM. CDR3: CASSRSPYEQYF. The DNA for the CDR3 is TGTGCCAGCAGTAGATCACCCTACGAGCAGTACTTC.

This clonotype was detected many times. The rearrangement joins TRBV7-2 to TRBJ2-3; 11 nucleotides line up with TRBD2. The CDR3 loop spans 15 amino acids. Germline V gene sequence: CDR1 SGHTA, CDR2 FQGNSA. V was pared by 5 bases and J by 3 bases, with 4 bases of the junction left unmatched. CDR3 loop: CASSLSGRGTDTQYF. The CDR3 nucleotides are TGTGCCAGCAGCCTTAGCGGGAGGGGTACAGATACGCAGTATTTT.

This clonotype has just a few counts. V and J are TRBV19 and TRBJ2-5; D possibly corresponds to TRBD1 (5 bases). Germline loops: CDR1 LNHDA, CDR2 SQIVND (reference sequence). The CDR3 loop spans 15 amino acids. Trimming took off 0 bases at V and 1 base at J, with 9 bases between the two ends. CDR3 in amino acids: CASSIDLTGQETQYF. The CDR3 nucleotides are TGTGCCAGTAGTATAGATCTTACAGGCCAAGAGACCCAGTACTTC.

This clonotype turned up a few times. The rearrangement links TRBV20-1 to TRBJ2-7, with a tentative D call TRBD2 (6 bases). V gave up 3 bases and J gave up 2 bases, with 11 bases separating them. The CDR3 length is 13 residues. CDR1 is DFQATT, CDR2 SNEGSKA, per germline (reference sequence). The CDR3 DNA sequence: TGCAGTGCTAGGACGGGAGAAGCCTACGAGCAGTACTTC. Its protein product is CSARTGEAYEQYF.

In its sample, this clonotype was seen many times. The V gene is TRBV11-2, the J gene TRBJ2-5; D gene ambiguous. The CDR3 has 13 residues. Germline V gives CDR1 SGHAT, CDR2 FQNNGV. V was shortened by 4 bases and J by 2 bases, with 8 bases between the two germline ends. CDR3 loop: CASSSGPQETQYF. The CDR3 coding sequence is TGTGCCAGCAGCTCAGGACCGCAAGAGACCCAGTACTTC.

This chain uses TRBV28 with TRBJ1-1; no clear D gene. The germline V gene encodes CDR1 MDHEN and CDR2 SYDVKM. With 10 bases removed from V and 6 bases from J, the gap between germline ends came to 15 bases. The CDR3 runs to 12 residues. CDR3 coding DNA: TGTGCCAAGCACCAAGCAGGATCTGAAGCTTTCTTT. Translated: CAKHQAGSEAFF.

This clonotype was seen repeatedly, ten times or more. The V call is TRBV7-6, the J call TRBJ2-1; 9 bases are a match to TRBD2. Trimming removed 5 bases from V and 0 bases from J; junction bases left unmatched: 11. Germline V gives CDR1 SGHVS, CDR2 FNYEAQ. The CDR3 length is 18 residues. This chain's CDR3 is CASSDQSGRPTSYNEQFF. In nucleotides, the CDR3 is TGTGCCAGCAGCGATCAGAGCGGGAGGCCGACCTCCTACAATGAGCAGTTCTTC.

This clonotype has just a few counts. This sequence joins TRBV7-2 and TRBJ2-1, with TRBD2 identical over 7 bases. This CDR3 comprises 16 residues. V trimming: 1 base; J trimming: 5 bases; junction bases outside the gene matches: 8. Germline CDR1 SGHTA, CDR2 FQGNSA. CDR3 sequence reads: CASSLVAGASHNEQFF. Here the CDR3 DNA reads TGTGCCAGCAGCTTAGTCGCGGGAGCGTCCCACAATGAGCAGTTCTTC.

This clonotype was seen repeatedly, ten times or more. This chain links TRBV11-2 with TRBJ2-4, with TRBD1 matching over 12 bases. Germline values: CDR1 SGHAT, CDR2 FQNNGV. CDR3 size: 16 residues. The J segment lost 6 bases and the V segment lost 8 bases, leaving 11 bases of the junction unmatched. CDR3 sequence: CASSGTGGTSRNIQYF. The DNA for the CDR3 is TGTGCCAGCTCCGGGACAGGGGGCACGAGTAGAAACATTCAGTACTTC.

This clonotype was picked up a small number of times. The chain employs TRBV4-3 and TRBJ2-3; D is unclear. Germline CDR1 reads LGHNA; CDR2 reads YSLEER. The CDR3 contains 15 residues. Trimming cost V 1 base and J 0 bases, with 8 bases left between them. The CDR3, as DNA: TGCGCCAGCAGCCAAGGCGGACCGAGCACAGATACGCAGTATTTT. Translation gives CASSQGGPSTDTQYF.

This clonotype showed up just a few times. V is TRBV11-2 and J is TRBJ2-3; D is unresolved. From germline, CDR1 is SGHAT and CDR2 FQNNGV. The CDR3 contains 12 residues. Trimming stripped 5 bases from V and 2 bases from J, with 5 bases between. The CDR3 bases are TGTGCCAGCAGCCCCAACACAGATACGCAGTATTTT. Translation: CASSPNTDTQYF.

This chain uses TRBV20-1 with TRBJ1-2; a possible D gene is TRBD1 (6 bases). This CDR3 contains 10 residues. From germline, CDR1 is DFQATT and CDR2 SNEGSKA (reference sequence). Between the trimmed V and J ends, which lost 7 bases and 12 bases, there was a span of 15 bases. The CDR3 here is CSGKGGGDTF. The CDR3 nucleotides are TGCAGTGGAAAGGGGGGAGGCGACACCTTC.

CDR3 nucleotide sequence: TGTGCCAGCAGCGGCTCAGGGGGCATTGTGGGCGAGCAGTACTTC. Its translation is CASSGSGGIVGEQYF. This chain connects TRBV9 to TRBJ2-7, with 8 bases that match TRBD1. The germline CDR1 and CDR2 sequences are SGDLS and YYNGEE. The CDR3 extends over 15 amino acids. Trimming at V came to 3 bases and at J to 6 bases, leaving 11 bases not matched to a gene.

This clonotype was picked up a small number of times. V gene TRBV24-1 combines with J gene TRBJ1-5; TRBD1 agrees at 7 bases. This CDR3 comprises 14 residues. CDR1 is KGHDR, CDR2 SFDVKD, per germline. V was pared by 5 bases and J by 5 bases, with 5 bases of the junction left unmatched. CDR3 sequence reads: CATSGKGAHQPQHF. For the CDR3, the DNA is TGTGCCACCAGTGGAAAGGGGGCGCATCAGCCCCAGCATTTT.

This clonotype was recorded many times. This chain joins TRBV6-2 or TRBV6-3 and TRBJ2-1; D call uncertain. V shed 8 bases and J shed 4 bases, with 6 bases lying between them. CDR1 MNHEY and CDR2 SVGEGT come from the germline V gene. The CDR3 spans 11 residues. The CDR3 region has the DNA TGTGCCAGCTCGGTATACAATGAGCAGTTCTTC. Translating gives CASSVYNEQFF.

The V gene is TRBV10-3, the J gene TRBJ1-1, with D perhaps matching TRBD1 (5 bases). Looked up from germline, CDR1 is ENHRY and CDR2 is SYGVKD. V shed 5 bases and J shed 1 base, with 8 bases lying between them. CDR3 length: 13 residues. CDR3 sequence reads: CAISQGPNTEAFF. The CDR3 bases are TGTGCCATCAGTCAGGGTCCGAACACTGAAGCTTTCTTT.

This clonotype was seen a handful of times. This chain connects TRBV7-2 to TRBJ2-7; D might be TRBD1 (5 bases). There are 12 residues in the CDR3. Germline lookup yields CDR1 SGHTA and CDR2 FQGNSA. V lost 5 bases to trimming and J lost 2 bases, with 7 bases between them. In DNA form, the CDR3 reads TGTGCCAGCAGCCCAGGGACCTACGAGCAGTACTTC. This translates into CASSPGTYEQYF.

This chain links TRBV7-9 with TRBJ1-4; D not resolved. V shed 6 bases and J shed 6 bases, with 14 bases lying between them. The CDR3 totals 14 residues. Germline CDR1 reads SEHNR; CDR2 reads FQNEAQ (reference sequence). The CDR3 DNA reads TGTGCCAGCAGTCCTTCCTACCGGGATGAAAAACTGTTTTTT. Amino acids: CASSPSYRDEKLFF.

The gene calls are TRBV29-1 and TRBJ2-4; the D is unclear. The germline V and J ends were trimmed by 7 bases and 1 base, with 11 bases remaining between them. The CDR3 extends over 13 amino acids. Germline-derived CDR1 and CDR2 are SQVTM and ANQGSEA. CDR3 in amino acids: CSAGYPAKNIQYF. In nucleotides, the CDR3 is TGCAGCGCCGGGTACCCTGCCAAAAACATTCAGTACTTC.

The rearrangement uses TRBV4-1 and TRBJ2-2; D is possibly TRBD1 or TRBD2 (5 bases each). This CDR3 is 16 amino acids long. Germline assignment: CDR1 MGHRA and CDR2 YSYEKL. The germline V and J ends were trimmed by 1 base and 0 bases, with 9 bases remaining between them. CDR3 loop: CASSQAGAANTGELFF. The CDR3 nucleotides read TGCGCCAGCAGCCAAGCCGGGGCCGCGAACACCGGGGAGCTGTTTTTT.

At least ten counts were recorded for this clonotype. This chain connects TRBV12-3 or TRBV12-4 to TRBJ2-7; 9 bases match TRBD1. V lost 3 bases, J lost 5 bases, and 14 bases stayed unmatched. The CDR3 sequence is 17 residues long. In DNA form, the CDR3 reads TGTGCCAGCAGTTTTTACCTCTCCGCGGACAGGGGTCACGAGCAGTACTTC. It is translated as CASSFYLSADRGHEQYF.

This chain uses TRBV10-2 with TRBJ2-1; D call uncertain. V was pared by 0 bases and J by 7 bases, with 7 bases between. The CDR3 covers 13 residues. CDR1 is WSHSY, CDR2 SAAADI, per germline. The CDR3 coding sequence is TGCGCCAGCAGTGAGTCTTTAGGTAATGAGCAGTTCTTC. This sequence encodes CASSESLGNEQFF.

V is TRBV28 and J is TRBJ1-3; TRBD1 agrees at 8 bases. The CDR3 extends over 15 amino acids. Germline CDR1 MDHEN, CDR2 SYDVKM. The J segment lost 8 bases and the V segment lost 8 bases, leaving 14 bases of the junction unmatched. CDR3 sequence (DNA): TGTGCCAGCGCAGGCCTAAACTACAGGGGGGACACCATATATTTT. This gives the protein CASAGLNYRGDTIYF.

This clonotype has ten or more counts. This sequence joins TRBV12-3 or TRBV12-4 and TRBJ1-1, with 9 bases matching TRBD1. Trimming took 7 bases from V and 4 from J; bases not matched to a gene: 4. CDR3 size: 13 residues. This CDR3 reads CASNPTGGTEAFF. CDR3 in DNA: TGTGCCAGCAATCCGACAGGGGGCACTGAAGCTTTCTTT.

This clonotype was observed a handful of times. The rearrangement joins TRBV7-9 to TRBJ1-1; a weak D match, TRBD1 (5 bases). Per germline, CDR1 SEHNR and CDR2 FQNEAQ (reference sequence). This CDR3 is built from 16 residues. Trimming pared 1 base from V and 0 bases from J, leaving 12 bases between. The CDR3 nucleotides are TGTGCCAGCAGCTTAGTTTGGACATGGATGAACACTGAAGCTTTCTTT. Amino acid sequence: CASSLVWTWMNTEAFF.

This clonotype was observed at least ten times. CDR3 sequence reads: CASSSIYEQYF. CDR3 bases: TGTGCCAGCAGCTCCATTTACGAGCAGTACTTC. The gene calls are TRBV7-9 and TRBJ2-7; D call uncertain. The CDR3 length is 11 residues. V was clipped by 4 bases and J by 4 bases, with 5 bases between them. Germline-derived CDR1 and CDR2 are SEHNR and FQNEAQ (reference sequence).

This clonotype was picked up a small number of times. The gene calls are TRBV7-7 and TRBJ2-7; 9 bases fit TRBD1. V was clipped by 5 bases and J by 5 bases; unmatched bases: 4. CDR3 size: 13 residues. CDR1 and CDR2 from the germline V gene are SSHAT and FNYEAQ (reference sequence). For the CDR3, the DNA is TGTGCCAGCAGCCCGGGACAGGGCGACGAGCAGTACTTC. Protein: CASSPGQGDEQYF.